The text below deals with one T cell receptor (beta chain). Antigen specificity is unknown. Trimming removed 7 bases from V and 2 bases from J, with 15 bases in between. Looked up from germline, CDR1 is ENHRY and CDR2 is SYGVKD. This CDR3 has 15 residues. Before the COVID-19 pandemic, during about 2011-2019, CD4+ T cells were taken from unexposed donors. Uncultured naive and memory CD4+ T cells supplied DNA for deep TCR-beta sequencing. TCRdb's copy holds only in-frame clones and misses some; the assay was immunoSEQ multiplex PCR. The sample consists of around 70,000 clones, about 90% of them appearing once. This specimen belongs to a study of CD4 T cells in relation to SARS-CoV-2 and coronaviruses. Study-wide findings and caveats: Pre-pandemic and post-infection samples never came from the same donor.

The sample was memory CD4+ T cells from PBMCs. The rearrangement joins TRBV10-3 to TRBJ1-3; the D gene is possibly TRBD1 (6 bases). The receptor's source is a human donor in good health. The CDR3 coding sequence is TGTGCCATCACGGGGGGGGCAGTGGCTGGAAACACCATATATTTT. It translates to CAITGGAVAGNTIYF.